The T cell receptor beta chain under discussion was sequenced for a study of graft-versus-host responses after intestinal transplantation. As for the study in general: The recipients all started with anti-thymocyte globulin induction and then took tacrolimus and steroids for 3 to 4 years.

Study-wide findings and caveats: Detection of GvH clones occurred in recipient marrow, and some had their first appearance in ileum or blood. Subjects displaying graft-donor T cell macrochimerism possessed elevated graft-versus-host to host-versus-graft clonal ratios inside allografts.

The protocol was immunoSEQ multiplex PCR, while the TCRdb copy is restricted to in-frame clones and leaves out a portion. The table records tens of thousands of clones, over 80% of them present only once. The CDR3 is made up of 14 amino acids. In germline, CDR1 is MNHEY, CDR2 SMNVEV (reference sequence). The ends were cut back, 6 bases at V and 2 bases at J, with 11 bases in the middle. Of note for this clone: Its antigen is undetermined.

This TCR derives from a human donor who received an intestinal transplant. The specimen comprised unstimulated CD8+ T cells sorted from spleen or lymph node cells, sampled before intestinal transplant. The chain has TRBV27 and TRBJ1-5, with D maybe TRBD1 (5 bases). The CDR3 is CASRTGGGNQPQHF. The CDR3, as DNA: TGTGCCAGCAGGACCGGGGGGGGCAATCAGCCCCAGCATTTT.